This T cell receptor (beta chain) was captured by sequencing in a study of radiation and T cells in renal cell carcinoma. TCRdb's table, derived via immunoSEQ multiplex PCR, lists solely in-frame clones and lacks some. Among more than 140,000 clones listed, less than 90% were seen once. Time point reported: baseline pretreatment blood. This sample's treatment: 15 Gy SBRT to primary tumor, nephrectomy 4 weeks later. The germline V and J ends were trimmed by 4 bases and 0 bases, with 12 bases remaining between them. This CDR3 spans 15 amino acids. The V gene's germline CDR1 is GTSNPN and CDR2 SVGIG (reference sequence).

The specimen was blood, collected from a patient whose treatment included radiotherapy and nephrectomy. The chain links TRBV30 to TRBJ1-4; D is undetermined. The TCR comes from a woman in her 50s with renal cell carcinoma. The CDR3 coding sequence is TGTGCCTGGAAATTCACGGTAGCAACTAATGAAAAACTGTTTTTT. Amino acids: CAWKFTVATNEKLFF.